This is a list of T cell receptor beta chains from one sample in a study of somatic mutations in cytotoxic T cells in rheumatoid arthritis. TCRdb keeps only in-frame clones here, not all; method: immunoSEQ multiplex PCR. The top ten hold approximately 19% of the sample, which has about 17,000 clones, around four fifths seen once. The sequenced sample consisted of CD8+ T cells sorted from blood. The source of these receptors is an adult with rheumatoid arthritis. Each CDR3 is given with its conserved first and last residue. A D gene is named only where the DNA matches it firmly. Rows may omit the clone size; those that give it use once, few, many or a size class.

>TRBV7-9|.|TRBJ2-3|.
CASSLVSRDTQYF
TGTGCCAGCAGCTTAGTCAGTAGGGATACGCAGTATTTT
>TRBV7-9|.|TRBJ2-3|.
CASIGGADTQYF
TGTGCCAGCATCGGGGGAGCAGATACGCAGTATTTT
>TRBV5-1|.|TRBJ2-3|TRBD1
CASSPGTDTDTQYF
TGCGCCAGCAGCCCGGGGACAGACACAGATACGCAGTATTTT
>TRBV15|few|TRBJ2-2|.
CAIPSLGASGTGELFF
TGTGCCATCCCTTCGTTGGGGGCCTCGGGCACCGGGGAGCTGTTTTTT
>TRBV9|.|TRBJ2-1|.
CASSVAWGGNEQFF
TGTGCCAGCAGCGTAGCTTGGGGAGGTAATGAGCAGTTCTTC
>TRBV18|few|TRBJ2-7|.
CASSPSGAPYEQYF
TGTGCCAGCTCACCATCGGGAGCCCCTTACGAGCAGTACTTC
>TRBV5-1|once|TRBJ1-1|.
CASSLILGAEAFF
TGCGCCAGCAGCTTAATTCTGGGCGCTGAAGCTTTCTTT
>TRBV11-2|.|TRBJ2-5|TRBD1
CASSRPGTGYLETQYF
TGTGCCAGCAGCCGCCCCGGGACAGGGTATCTAGAGACCCAGTACTTC
>TRBV10-3|.|TRBJ1-4|.
CAISESATNEKLFF
TGTGCCATCAGTGAGTCCGCTACTAATGAAAAACTGTTTTTT
>TRBV14|.|TRBJ1-1|.
CASSPMVSTRGTEAFF
TGTGCCAGCAGCCCCATGGTGTCAACGAGGGGCACTGAAGCTTTCTTT
>TRBV5-5|.|TRBJ1-4|TRBD1
CASSQGAMAEKLFF
TGTGCCAGCAGCCAGGGGGCGATGGCTGAAAAACTGTTTTTT
>TRBV7-6|few|TRBJ1-6|.
CASSLEPGFTYNSPLHF
TGTGCCAGCAGCTTAGAGCCGGGGTTTACCTATAATTCACCCCTCCACTTT
>TRBV2|once|TRBJ1-4|.
CASSERWGLNEKLFF
TGTGCCAGCAGTGAACGGTGGGGGCTGAATGAAAAACTGTTTTTT
>TRBV5-6|.|TRBJ2-3|.
CASSLVGLGGTDTQYF
TGTGCCAGCAGCTTGGTGGGGCTGGGGGGCACAGATACGCAGTATTTT
>TRBV9|few|TRBJ2-7|TRBD2
CASSVRLAGYEQYF
TGTGCCAGCAGCGTCCGGCTAGCGGGATACGAGCAGTACTTC
>TRBV19|.|TRBJ1-1|.
CASSHGLNTEAFF
TGTGCCAGTAGCCACGGACTAAACACTGAAGCTTTCTTT
>TRBV30|.|TRBJ1-5|.
CAWSVWGRGPNQPQHF
TGTGCCTGGAGTGTATGGGGCAGGGGCCCCAATCAGCCCCAGCATTTT
>TRBV19|.|TRBJ1-1|.
CASSPGFHTEAFF
TGTGCCAGTAGTCCGGGGTTTCACACTGAAGCTTTCTTT
>TRBV6-4|.|TRBJ2-2|TRBD1
CASSPGTGVTGELFF
TGTGCCAGCAGTCCAGGGACAGGGGTTACCGGGGAGCTGTTTTTT
>TRBV7-9|.|TRBJ2-3|.
CASSRRETDTQYF
TGTGCCAGCAGCCGGCGGGAAACAGATACGCAGTATTTT
>TRBV25-1|few|TRBJ1-6|.
CASSEGSSYNSPLHF
TGTGCCAGCAGTGAGGGGAGCTCCTATAATTCACCCCTCCACTTT
>TRBV7-6|.|TRBJ2-5|.
CASSPEASQETQYF
TGTGCCAGCAGCCCCGAGGCGTCCCAAGAGACCCAGTACTTC
>TRBV29-1|.|TRBJ2-3|TRBD1
CSVGTGGIPDTQYF
TGCAGCGTTGGGACAGGGGGGATACCAGATACGCAGTATTTT
>TRBV6-5|.|TRBJ2-1|TRBD1
CASSIRQGARNEQFF
TGTGCCAGCAGCATCAGACAGGGGGCGAGAAATGAGCAGTTCTTC
>TRBV27|.|TRBJ2-1|.
CASSSRASVGSRFF
TGTGCCAGCAGTTCCCGTGCTAGCGTAGGTTCTCGGTTCTTC
>TRBV5-8|.|TRBJ1-2|.
CASLAGASGYTF
TGTGCCAGCTTAGCAGGGGCGTCTGGCTACACCTTC
>TRBV7-8|few|TRBJ2-7|.
CASSLIGGSTYEQYF
TGTGCCAGCAGCTTAATTGGCGGGTCTACCTACGAGCAGTACTTC
>TRBV25-1|.|TRBJ1-1|.
CASSDLHTEAFF
TGTGCCAGCAGTGACCTTCACACTGAAGCTTTCTTT
>TRBV27|once|TRBJ2-1|.
CASSLRLPYNEQFF
TGTGCCAGCAGTTTGAGGCTACCCTACAATGAGCAGTTCTTC
>TRBV25-1|medium-sized|TRBJ2-1|.
CASSEKPSDNNEQFF
TGTGCCAGCAGTGAAAAGCCTAGCGATAACAATGAGCAGTTCTTC
>TRBV5-8|once|TRBJ1-3|.
CASSLLTSGNTIYF
TGTGCCAGCAGCTTATTGACTTCTGGAAACACCATATATTTT
>TRBV6-5|.|TRBJ2-7|.
CASRTSYEQYF
TGTGCCAGCAGGACTAGCTACGAGCAGTACTTC
>TRBV5-1|.|TRBJ1-6|TRBD1
CASSEGQGASPLHF
TGCGCCAGCAGCGAGGGACAGGGGGCCTCACCCCTCCACTTT
>TRBV10-1|.|TRBJ2-7|.
CASSESGYLDEQYF
TGCGCCAGCAGTGAGTCAGGCTATCTGGACGAGCAGTACTTC
>TRBV5-1|.|TRBJ2-6|.
CASSLLQGGVLSAGANVLTF
TGCGCCAGCAGCTTGTTACAGGGGGGGGTCCTGAGCGCTGGGGCCAACGTCCTGACTTTC
>TRBV18|.|TRBJ2-3|TRBD2
CASSPGTSGTDTQYF
TGTGCCAGCTCACCTGGGACTAGCGGCACAGATACGCAGTATTTT
>TRBV2|.|TRBJ2-3|.
CASRGDTQYF
TGTGCCAGCAGGGGAGATACGCAGTATTTT
>TRBV7-7|.|TRBJ2-3|.
CASSRYLGTDTQYF
TGTGCCAGCAGCCGATATTTGGGCACAGATACGCAGTATTTT
>TRBV4-1|.|TRBJ1-2|.
CASSPLGLNYGYTF
TGCGCCAGCAGCCCCCTGGGCCTTAACTATGGCTACACCTTC
>TRBV11-3|.|TRBJ1-3|.
CASSLVSGVGSGNTIYF
TGTGCCAGCAGCTTAGTGAGCGGGGTTGGCTCTGGAAACACCATATATTTT
>TRBV27|once|TRBJ1-1|.
CASSLSGGTEAFF
TGTGCCAGCAGTTTATCCGGGGGTACTGAAGCTTTCTTT
>TRBV5-8|.|TRBJ1-2|.
CASSTMTGDFYGYTF
TGTGCCAGCAGCACCATGACAGGAGATTTCTATGGCTACACCTTC
>TRBV19|.|TRBJ2-1|.
CASSIDPSSYNEQFF
TGTGCCAGTAGTATAGACCCGAGCTCCTACAATGAGCAGTTCTTC
>TRBV4-1|.|TRBJ2-5|.
CASSQDKGGETQYF
TGCGCCAGCAGCCAAGATAAGGGGGGAGAGACCCAGTACTTC
>TRBV7-9|.|TRBJ1-2|.
CASSQTISYTF
TGTGCCAGCAGCCAAACCATTAGCTACACCTTC
>TRBV4-2|.|TRBJ1-2|.
CASSQGGVYTF
TGTGCCAGCAGCCAAGGGGGGGTCTACACCTTC
>TRBV4-1|few|TRBJ1-6|.
CASSQDAVNSPLHF
TGCGCCAGCAGCCAAGACGCAGTTAATTCACCCCTCCACTTT
>TRBV6-5|once|TRBJ2-1|.
CASSPLPLSYNEQFF
TGTGCCAGCAGCCCTCTGCCCCTCTCATACAATGAGCAGTTCTTC
>TRBV7-6|.|TRBJ2-7|.
CASSLAGGREQYF
TGTGCCAGCAGCTTAGCGGGGGGGCGCGAGCAGTACTTC
>TRBV29-1|.|TRBJ2-7|TRBD1
CSVATGGLIYEQYF
TGCAGCGTTGCCACAGGGGGATTGATCTACGAGCAGTACTTC
>TRBV4-1|.|TRBJ1-1|.
CASGRRAGENTEAFF
TGCGCCAGCGGGCGCCGGGCAGGAGAAAACACTGAAGCTTTCTTT
>TRBV15|once|TRBJ1-1|.
CATSRDRNTEAFF
TGTGCCACCAGCAGAGATAGAAATACTGAAGCTTTCTTT